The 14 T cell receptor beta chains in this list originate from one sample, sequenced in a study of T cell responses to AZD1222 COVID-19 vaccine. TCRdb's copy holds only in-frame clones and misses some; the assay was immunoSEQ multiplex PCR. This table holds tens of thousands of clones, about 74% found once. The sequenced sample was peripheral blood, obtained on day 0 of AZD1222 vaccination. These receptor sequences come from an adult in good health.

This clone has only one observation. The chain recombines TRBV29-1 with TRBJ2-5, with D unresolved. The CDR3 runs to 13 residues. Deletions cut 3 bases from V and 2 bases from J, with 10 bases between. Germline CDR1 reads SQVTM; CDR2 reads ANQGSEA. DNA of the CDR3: TGCAGCGTTGAGGCCACTCGGCAAGAGACCCAGTACTTC. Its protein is CSVEATRQETQYF.

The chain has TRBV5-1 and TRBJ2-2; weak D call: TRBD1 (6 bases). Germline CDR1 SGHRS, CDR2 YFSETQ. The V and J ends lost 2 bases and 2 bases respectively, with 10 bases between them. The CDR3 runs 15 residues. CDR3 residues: CASSLGQPNTGELFF. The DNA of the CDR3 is TGCGCCAGCAGCTTAGGACAGCCCAACACCGGGGAGCTGTTTTTT.

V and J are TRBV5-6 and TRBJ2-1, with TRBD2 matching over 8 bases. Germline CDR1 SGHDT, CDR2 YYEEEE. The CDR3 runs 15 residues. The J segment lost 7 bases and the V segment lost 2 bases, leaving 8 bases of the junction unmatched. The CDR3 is CASSLHGLAINEQFF. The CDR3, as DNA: TGTGCCAGCAGCTTACATGGACTAGCAATAAATGAGCAGTTCTTC.

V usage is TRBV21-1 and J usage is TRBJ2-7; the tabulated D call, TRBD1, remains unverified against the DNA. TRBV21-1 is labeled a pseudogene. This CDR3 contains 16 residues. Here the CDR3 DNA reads TGTGCCAGCAGGGGGCCCCGGGCGCGGAACCGCTACGAGCAGTACGTC. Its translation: CASRGPRARNRYEQYV.

The CDR3 loop reads CASSFGGQDTQYF. The CDR3 DNA follows: TGTGCCAGCAGCTTCGGTGGTCAAGATACGCAGTATTTT. This chain links TRBV5-6 with TRBJ2-3; no definite D call. Trimming removed 2 bases at V and 5 bases at J, with 9 bases between. The CDR3 runs to 13 residues. Germline values: CDR1 SGHDT, CDR2 YYEEEE.

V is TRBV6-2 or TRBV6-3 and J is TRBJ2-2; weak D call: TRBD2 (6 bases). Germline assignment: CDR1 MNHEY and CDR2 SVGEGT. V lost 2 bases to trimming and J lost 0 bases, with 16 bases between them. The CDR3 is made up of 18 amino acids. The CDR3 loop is CASSYSPGLNANTGELFF. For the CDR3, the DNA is TGTGCCAGCAGTTACAGCCCGGGACTCAACGCGAACACCGGGGAGCTGTTTTTT.

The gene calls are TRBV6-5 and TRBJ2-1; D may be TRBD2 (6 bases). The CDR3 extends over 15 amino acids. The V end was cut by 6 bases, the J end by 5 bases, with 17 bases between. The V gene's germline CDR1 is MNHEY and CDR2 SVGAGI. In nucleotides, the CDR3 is TGTGCCAGCAGCCCACCGGGACTGGAGGACAATGAGCAGTTCTTC. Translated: CASSPPGLEDNEQFF.

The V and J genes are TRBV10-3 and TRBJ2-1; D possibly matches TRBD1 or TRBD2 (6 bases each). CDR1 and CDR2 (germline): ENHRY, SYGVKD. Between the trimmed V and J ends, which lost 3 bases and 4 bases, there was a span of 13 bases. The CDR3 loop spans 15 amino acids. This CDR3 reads CAISDSGGRYNEQFF. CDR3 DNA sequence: TGTGCCATCAGTGATTCCGGGGGCCGGTACAATGAGCAGTTCTTC.

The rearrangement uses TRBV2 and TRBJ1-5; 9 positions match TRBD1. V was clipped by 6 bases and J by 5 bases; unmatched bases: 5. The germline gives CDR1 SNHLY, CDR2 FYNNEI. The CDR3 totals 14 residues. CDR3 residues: CASSKGQGHQPQHF. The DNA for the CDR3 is TGTGCCAGCAGCAAGGGACAGGGACATCAGCCCCAGCATTTT.

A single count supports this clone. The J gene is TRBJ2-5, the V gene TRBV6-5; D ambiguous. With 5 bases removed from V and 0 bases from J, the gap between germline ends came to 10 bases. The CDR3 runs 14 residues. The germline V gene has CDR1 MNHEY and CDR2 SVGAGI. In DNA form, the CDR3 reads TGTGCCAGCAGTAAATCGGGCAACCAAGAGACCCAGTACTTC. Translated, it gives CASSKSGNQETQYF.

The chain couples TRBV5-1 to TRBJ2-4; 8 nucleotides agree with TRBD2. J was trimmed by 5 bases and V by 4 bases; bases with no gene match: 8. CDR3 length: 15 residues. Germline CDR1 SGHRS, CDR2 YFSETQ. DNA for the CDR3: TGCGCCAGCAGCCCCCGGGCGGGGGGCGAAAACATTCAGTACTTC. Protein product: CASSPRAGGENIQYF.

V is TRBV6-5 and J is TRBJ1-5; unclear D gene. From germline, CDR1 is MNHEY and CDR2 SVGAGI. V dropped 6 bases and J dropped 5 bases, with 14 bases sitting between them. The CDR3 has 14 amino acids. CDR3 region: CASRPKGSYQPQHF. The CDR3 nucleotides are TGTGCCAGCAGGCCAAAAGGTTCCTATCAGCCCCAGCATTTT.

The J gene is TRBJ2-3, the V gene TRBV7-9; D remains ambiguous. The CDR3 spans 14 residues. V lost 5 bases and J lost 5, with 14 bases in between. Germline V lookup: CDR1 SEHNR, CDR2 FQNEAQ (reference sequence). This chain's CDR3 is CASSPLFSLDTQYF. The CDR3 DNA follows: TGTGCCAGCAGCCCCCTGTTTTCGTTAGATACGCAGTATTTT.

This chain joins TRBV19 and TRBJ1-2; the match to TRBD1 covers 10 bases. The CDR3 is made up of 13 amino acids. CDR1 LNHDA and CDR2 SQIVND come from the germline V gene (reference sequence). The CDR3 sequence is CGSGQGLGYGYTF. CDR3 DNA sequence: TGTGGCTCGGGACAGGGGCTTGGCTATGGCTACACCTTC.